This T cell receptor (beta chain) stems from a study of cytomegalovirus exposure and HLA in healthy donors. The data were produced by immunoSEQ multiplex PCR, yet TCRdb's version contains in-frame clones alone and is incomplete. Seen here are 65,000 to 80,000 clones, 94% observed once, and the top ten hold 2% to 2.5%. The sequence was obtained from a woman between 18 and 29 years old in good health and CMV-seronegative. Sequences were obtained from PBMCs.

DNA for the CDR3: TGCAGCGTTCCTCTAGGCGGCTATGGCTACACCTTC. This gives the protein CSVPLGGYGYTF. This chain joins TRBV29-1 and TRBJ1-2; no reliable D call. Germline V gene data show CDR1 as SQVTM and CDR2 as ANQGSEA. This CDR3 has 12 amino acids. Deletions cut 5 bases from V and 4 bases from J, with 11 bases between. Looking up the rest from reference TRBV29-1 and TRBJ1-2 gives the full variable domain: SAVISQKPSRDICQRGTSLTIQCQVDSQVTMMFWYRQQPGQSLTLIATANQGSEATYESGFVIDKFPISRPNLTFSTLTVSNMSPEDSSIYLCSVPLGGYGYTFGSGTRLTVV.